Described below is a single T cell receptor beta chain sequence and its context. This sample stems from a study of T cell changes during pregnancy in multiple sclerosis. The method was immunoSEQ multiplex PCR; TCRdb's version includes in-frame clones alone and lacks a portion of them. The data hold approximately 58,000 clones, with 92% observed a single time. The junction had 11 bases not matched to a gene; V was cut back by 8 bases and J by 7 bases. The CDR3 runs to 14 residues. The germline CDR1 and CDR2 sequences are MNHEY and SMNVEV (reference sequence). The rearrangement joins TRBV27 to TRBJ1-2, with 9 bases that match TRBD1. The sequencing used peripheral blood, collected in the second trimester of pregnancy. This TCR came from a female donor in good health, enrolled as a control in a pregnancy study. As DNA, the CDR3 is TGTGCCAGCTCCCGGGGGGACAGGGCCCCTGGCTACACCTTC. Its protein product is CASSRGDRAPGYTF.